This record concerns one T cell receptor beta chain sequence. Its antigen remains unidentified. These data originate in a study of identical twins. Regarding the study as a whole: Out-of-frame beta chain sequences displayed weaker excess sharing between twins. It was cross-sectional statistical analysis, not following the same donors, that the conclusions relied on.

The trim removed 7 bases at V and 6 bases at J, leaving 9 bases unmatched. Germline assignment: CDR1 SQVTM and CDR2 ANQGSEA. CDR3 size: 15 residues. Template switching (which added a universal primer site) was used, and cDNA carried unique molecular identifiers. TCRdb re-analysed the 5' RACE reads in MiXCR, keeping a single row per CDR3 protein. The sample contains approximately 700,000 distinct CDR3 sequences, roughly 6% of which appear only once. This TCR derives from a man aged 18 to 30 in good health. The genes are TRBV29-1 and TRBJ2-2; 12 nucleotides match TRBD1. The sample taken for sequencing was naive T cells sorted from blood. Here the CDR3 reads CSAAGQGAVSGELFF. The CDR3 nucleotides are TGCAGCGCCGCGGGACAGGGGGCAGTATCCGGGGAGCTGTTTTTT.